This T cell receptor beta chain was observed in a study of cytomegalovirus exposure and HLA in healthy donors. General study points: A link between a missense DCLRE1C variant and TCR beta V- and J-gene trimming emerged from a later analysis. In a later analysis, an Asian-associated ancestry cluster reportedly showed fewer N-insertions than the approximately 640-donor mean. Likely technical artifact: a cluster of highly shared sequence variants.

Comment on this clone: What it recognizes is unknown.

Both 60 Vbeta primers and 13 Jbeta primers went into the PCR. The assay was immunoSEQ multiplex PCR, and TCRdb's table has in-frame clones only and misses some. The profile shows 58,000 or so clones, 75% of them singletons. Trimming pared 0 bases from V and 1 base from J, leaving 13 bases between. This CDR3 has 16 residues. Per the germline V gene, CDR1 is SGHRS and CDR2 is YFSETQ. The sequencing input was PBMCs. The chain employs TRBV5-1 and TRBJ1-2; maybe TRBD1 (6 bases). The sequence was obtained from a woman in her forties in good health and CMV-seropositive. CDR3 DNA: TGCGCCAGCAGCTTGGATGGGGACACCTTTAACTATGGCTACACCTTC. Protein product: CASSLDGDTFNYGYTF.